Each of the 5 T cell receptor beta chains below was sequenced from the same sample in a study of blood T cells in healthy people across ages. Sample-barcoded 5' priming and a J-beta primer mix drove a second PCR of about 7 to 12 cycles. TCRdb analysed the 5' RACE reads with MiXCR anew, one entry per CDR3 protein. This repertoire shows 800,000 or so distinct CDR3 sequences, around 25% found once; its top ten account for under 4%. These same records also appear under a second study, on T cells of mothers and their children.

The sequencing sample was made of blood. The receptors were gathered from a boy younger than 18 in good health.

This clonotype was detected only a few times. V and J are TRBV2 and TRBJ2-3; D uncertain. Looked up from germline, CDR1 is SNHLY and CDR2 is FYNNEI. Trimming stripped 0 bases from V and 4 bases from J, with 8 bases between. The CDR3 loop spans 14 amino acids. CDR3 protein: CASSEAHEADTQYF. CDR3 nucleotide sequence: TGTGCCAGCAGTGAAGCTCACGAGGCAGATACGCAGTATTTT. The full variable domain, in which reference TRBV2 and TRBJ2-3 provide the parts outside the CDR3, is EPEVTQTPSHQVTQMGQEVILRCVPISNHLYFYWYRQILGQKVEFLVSFYNNEISEKSEIFDDQFSVERPDGSNFTLKIRSTKLEDSAMYFCASSEAHEADTQYFGPGTRLTVL.

V usage is TRBV7-2 and J usage is TRBJ2-4, with D tentatively TRBD1 (6 bases). The CDR3 runs 13 residues. Trimming took off 5 bases at V and 7 bases at J, with 12 bases between the two ends. Germline V gives CDR1 SGHTA, CDR2 FQGNSA. CDR3 DNA sequence: TGTGCCAGCAGCCCCAGGCAGGGGAACATTCAGTACTTC. This sequence encodes CASSPRQGNIQYF. Based on the CDR3 plus reference TRBV7-2 and TRBJ2-4, the full variable domain is GAGVSQSPSNKVTEKGKDVELRCDPISGHTALYWYRQSLGQGLEFLIYFQGNSAPDKSGLPSDRFSAERTGGSVSTLTIQRTQQEDSAVYLCASSPRQGNIQYFGAGTRLSVL.

This chain uses TRBV5-1 with TRBJ2-3, with D possibly matching TRBD2 (6 bases). Germline loops: CDR1 SGHRS, CDR2 YFSETQ. V dropped 0 bases and J dropped 0 bases, with 8 bases sitting between them. This CDR3 has 15 amino acids. The CDR3 loop is CASSLEGTSTDTQYF. CDR3 nucleotides: TGCGCCAGCAGCTTGGAGGGGACTAGCACAGATACGCAGTATTTT.

This clonotype was seen a few times. The chain joins TRBV18 to TRBJ2-3; perhaps D is TRBD1 or TRBD2 (7 bases each). V dropped 0 bases and J dropped 5 bases, with 15 bases sitting between them. CDR3 length equals 16 residues. Germline V gives CDR1 KGHSH, CDR2 LQKENI. In DNA form, the CDR3 reads TGTGCCAGCTCACCACCCCAGGGGGGGTCAGGAGATACGCAGTATTTT. Translating gives CASSPPQGGSGDTQYF. Drawing the rest from reference TRBV18 and TRBJ2-3, the complete variable domain is NAGVMQNPRHLVRRRGQEARLRCSPMKGHSHVYWYRQLPEEGLKFMVYLQKENIIDESGMPKERFSAEFPKEGPSILRIQQVVRGDSAAYFCASSPPQGGSGDTQYFGPGTRLTVL.

This clonotype was picked up a small number of times. The chain couples TRBV12-3 or TRBV12-4 to TRBJ1-5; D remains unclear. Trimming removed 3 bases at V and 4 bases at J, with 10 bases between. The CDR3 extends over 14 amino acids. Here the CDR3 reads CASSLADQNQPQHF. For the CDR3, the DNA is TGTGCCAGCAGTTTGGCGGACCAAAATCAGCCCCAGCATTTT.